Each of the 11 T cell receptor beta chains below was sequenced from the same sample in a study of T cell responses to AZD1222 COVID-19 vaccine (dated by TCRdb to the early 2020s). The sample's time point label, in plain terms: baseline before first vaccination. Libraries were made using the immunoSEQ multiplex PCR assay. TCRdb carries this immuneACCESS record with in-frame sequences only. Its versions omit some clonotypes, under half of them owing to an unresolved V gene in the studies checked, with the rest unexplained. The sample contains some 180,000 clones, over 80% of them found a single time. The ten largest account for 10% of the sample. The specimen was peripheral blood, collected on day 0 of AZD1222 vaccination. These receptors originate from an adult in good health.

J is TRBJ1-1 and V is TRBV6-2 or TRBV6-3; D gene ambiguous. This CDR3 has 13 amino acids. V was trimmed by 2 bases and J by 2 bases, leaving 6 bases between them. Germline CDR1 MNHEY, CDR2 SVGEGT. The CDR3 DNA reads as TGTGCCAGCAGTTACCCCCCAAACACTGAAGCTTTCTTT. Protein: CASSYPPNTEAFF.

The chain links TRBV6-5 to TRBJ2-7, with 7 bases that match TRBD1. With V trimmed by 6 bases and J by 0 bases, 5 bases remained unmatched. The germline V gene has CDR1 MNHEY and CDR2 SVGAGI. The CDR3 consists of 14 residues. The CDR3 DNA reads as TGTGCCAGCAGGTTGACAGGGAGCTCCTACGAGCAGTACTTC. Translating gives CASRLTGSSYEQYF.

V and J are TRBV12-3 or TRBV12-4 and TRBJ2-7, with D possibly being TRBD1 (6 bases). V was trimmed by 8 bases and J by 6 bases, leaving 11 bases between them. This CDR3 has 11 amino acids. CDR3 coding DNA: TGTGCCAGCTCTCTAGGGGGCGAGCAGTACGTC. Translation: CASSLGGEQYV.

The rearrangement links TRBV5-6 to TRBJ2-7; the D is unclear. The CDR3 is made up of 14 amino acids. CDR1 SGHDT and CDR2 YYEEEE come from the germline V gene. V was pared by 0 bases and J by 3 bases, with 10 bases between. This CDR3 is CASSLAGRHYEQYF. As DNA, the CDR3 is TGTGCCAGCAGCTTGGCCGGCCGGCACTACGAGCAGTACTTC.

This chain uses TRBV2 with TRBJ2-3, with 12 bases fitting TRBD2. The trim removed 3 bases at V and 5 bases at J, leaving 3 bases unmatched. Germline CDR1 SNHLY, CDR2 FYNNEI. The CDR3 loop spans 15 amino acids. The CDR3 reads CASSETSGRIDTQYF. For the CDR3, the DNA is TGTGCCAGCAGTGAGACTAGCGGGAGAATAGATACGCAGTATTTT.

This chain joins TRBV15 and TRBJ2-5; 7 bases agree with TRBD2. CDR3 length: 15 residues. The germline gives CDR1 LNHNV, CDR2 YYDKDF (reference sequence). J gave up 5 bases and V 2 bases, and 8 bases lay outside the gene matches. In nucleotides, the CDR3 is TGTGCCACCAGCAGATCCCTAGGAGCGGGGGAGACCCAGTACTTC. Its translation: CATSRSLGAGETQYF.

The rearrangement links TRBV5-5 to TRBJ1-1; D not certain. CDR1 SGHKS and CDR2 YYEKEE come from the germline V gene (reference sequence). The ends were cut back, 0 bases at V and 1 base at J, with 4 bases in the middle. The CDR3 length is 13 residues. The CDR3 here is CASSLGRNTEAFF. The CDR3 nucleotides are TGTGCCAGCAGCTTGGGGAGGAACACTGAAGCTTTCTTT.

The J gene is TRBJ1-1, the V gene TRBV5-4; D is ambiguous. The CDR3 has 12 residues. In germline, CDR1 is SGHNT, CDR2 YYREEE (reference sequence). V lost 7 bases to trimming and J lost 5 bases, with 12 bases between them. The CDR3 DNA follows: TGTGCCAGCGGATCGAGAGAAACTGAAGCTTTCTTT. Translation gives CASGSRETEAFF.

The chain recombines TRBV28 with TRBJ1-5; TRBD1 aligns across 10 bases. Trimming cost V 6 bases and J 6 bases; bases outside gene matches: 5. The CDR3 is made up of 14 amino acids. Germline V lookup: CDR1 MDHEN, CDR2 SYDVKM. The DNA for the CDR3 is TGTGCCAGCAGGGGGACAGGGGCTGGTCAGCCCCAGCATTTT. It specifies CASRGTGAGQPQHF.

This clone was seen only once. This sequence joins TRBV10-3 and TRBJ1-5; D is undetermined. V lost 4 bases, J lost 8 bases, and 9 bases lay in between. The CDR3 is 12 residues long. Germline V lookup: CDR1 ENHRY, CDR2 SYGVKD. The CDR3 reads CAISVGREPQHF. In DNA, the CDR3 is TGTGCCATCAGTGTCGGGAGGGAGCCCCAGCATTTT.

The rearrangement joins TRBV6-5 to TRBJ1-2; perhaps TRBD1 as D (6 bases). Trimming removed 0 bases from V and 4 bases from J, with 12 bases in between. Germline CDR1 reads MNHEY; CDR2 reads SVGAGI. This CDR3 region has 15 residues. As DNA, the CDR3 is TGTGCCAGCAGTTACTCGATTCAGGGGACCTATGGCTACACCTTC. Translated: CASSYSIQGTYGYTF.